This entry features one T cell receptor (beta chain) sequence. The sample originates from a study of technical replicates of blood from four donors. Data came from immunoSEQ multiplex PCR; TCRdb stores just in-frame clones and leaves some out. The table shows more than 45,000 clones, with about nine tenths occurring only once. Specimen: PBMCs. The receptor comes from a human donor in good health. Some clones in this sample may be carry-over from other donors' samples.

The CDR3 protein is CASLYSTGGGYNEQFF. The CDR3 DNA follows: TGTGCCAGCCTCTATTCAACGGGGGGGGGCTACAATGAGCAGTTCTTC. The V gene is TRBV7-2, the J gene TRBJ2-1, with 8 bases lining up with TRBD2. Trimming took 8 bases from V and 3 from J; bases not matched to a gene: 12. The CDR3 is made up of 16 amino acids. Germline lookup yields CDR1 SGHTA and CDR2 FQGNSA.